Sequencing of this T cell receptor (beta chain) was carried out in a study of blood T cells in healthy people across ages. This clonotype was seen a single time. Then a second PCR, running roughly 7 to 11 cycles, was carried out with a sample-barcoded 5' primer and a J-beta primer mix. From each sample, at least 3 million paired-end reads containing CDR3 were obtained. One entry per CDR3 protein results from TCRdb running MiXCR on the 5' RACE reads. The profile shows around 940,000 distinct CDR3 sequences, around 54% of them singletons. Germline V gene data show CDR1 as MRHNA and CDR2 as SNTAGT. The V and J ends lost 2 bases and 2 bases respectively, with 10 bases between them. This CDR3 spans 15 amino acids.

The clonotype comes from a woman aged 60-75 years in good health. Specimen: blood. The chain links TRBV6-4 to TRBJ2-1; possibly TRBD2 for D (6 bases). The CDR3 DNA sequence: TGTGCCAGCAGTGACGGGGGACTTCCCTACAATGAGCAGTTCTTC. Amino acids: CASSDGGLPYNEQFF.